This T cell receptor (beta chain) was captured in a study of human T cells and chemical hapten exposure (dated by TCRdb to 2020 to 2023). About the full investigation: Libraries were pooled for sequencing, and variation in per-sample TCR yields was attributed mainly to small differences in library volumes within the pool. From each blood RNA sample, both TCR alpha and TCR beta chains were sequenced. The study tracked peripheral blood TCR repertoire changes in vivo during primary and secondary sensitization to the hapten diphenylcyclopropenone (DPC) in alopecia patients. What the study reported, not specific to this receptor: The number of TCRs above 1 in 1000 frequency did not change with DPC sensitization; there was no evidence of global repertoire structure alterations. Repeated subsampling changed both the strength of the expansion versus patch-test correlation and the threshold at which that correlation became significant.

Trimming at the junction amounts to 7 bases on V and 0 bases on J, and the germline ends lie 10 bases apart. The CDR3 measures 14 amino acids from cysteine to phenylalanine. Just the 42-base CDR3 DNA is kept, in frame starting at base 1. Receptors were amplified or captured by RACE. These reads were obtained on a NextSeq 500. Library preparation attached unique molecular identifiers to individual cDNA molecules for quantitative, reproducible TCR counting. As for the original processing: Samples had a median of 95,638 TCRs, with a range from roughly 23,224 to 750,000. The Decombinator software suite was used to annotate the V, J and CDR3 of the TCR reads. Every sample was subsampled to the same number of TCRs (28,000) for the PS versus PT1 abundance plots. Expanded TCRs were defined as absent before sensitization and observed at least eight times at the 2-week time point. TCRdb's own reprocessing of the public reads used fastp at Q25 and MiXCR and kept productive beta chains. CDR3 protein duplicates are merged, each entry listing the most common genes and DNA. What appears here as the V and J calls and clone size reflects TCRdb's work, not the paper's. A total of about 77,000 distinct CDR3 sequences appear in this sample, over 6.5% of them only once. The ten top clones hold around 1.7% of the sample.

Comments on this clonotype: This receptor's antigen is unknown. Nothing much larger sits one base from this clone, and base qualities are not available.

Per the publication, the time point label means: healthy volunteer bleed at 6 weeks. Unfractionated whole blood was collected in Tempus Blood RNA tubes, and total RNA was extracted from that blood. About five healthy volunteers were used as TCR sequencing controls and were bled at day 0, 2 weeks and 6 weeks. The V gene is TRBV12-3 or TRBV12-4 and the J gene is TRBJ1-3; there is no confident call for the D gene. The specimen was whole blood. This receptor was obtained from a female donor in good health. Some clones in this sample may be carry-over from other donors' samples. This receptor carries the CDR3 CASNQPYSGNTIYF. The DNA is TGTGCCAGCAACCAGCCTTACTCTGGAAACACCATATATTTT.